The entry below gives a single T cell receptor beta chain sequence along with its context. The antigen is not known. This sample is part of a study of T cell responses to AZD1222 COVID-19 vaccine. Deletions cut 11 bases from V and 0 bases from J, with 16 bases between. Germline CDR1 is LNHDA and CDR2 is SQIVND (reference sequence). The CDR3 spans 14 residues. Here immunoSEQ multiplex PCR was the method, and the copy in TCRdb shows in-frame clones only, minus some. The sample holds roughly 80,000 clones, 90% to 95% seen once. Study observations and caveats: Clonal diversity may have been underestimated, and the donors were mostly white British, with more females than males.

The gene calls are TRBV19 and TRBJ1-2; D not resolved. This receptor was taken from an adult in good health. This specimen consisted of peripheral blood, obtained on day 0 of AZD1222 vaccination. The DNA for the CDR3 is TGTGCCGCGAGTGGACCAACAGCTAACTATGGCTACACCTTC. Protein: CAASGPTANYGYTF.